This TCR beta chain was captured in a study of blood T cell repertoires in COVID-19 (dated by TCRdb to about 2020). As for the study more broadly: Samples covering the acute and convalescent phases of COVID-19 were provided by collaborators in the United States, Italy and Spain. The material from the prospective study consisted of cDNA or gDNA derived from T cells, B-cell-depleted T cells, or PBMCs. Subjects who had been exposed to COVID-19, were actively infected with it, or had recovered from it provided the deeply sampled blood TCRbeta repertoires that made up the dataset. A freely available public database, intended as a resource for researchers studying the immune response to SARS-CoV-2, is where the repertoires were released. Samples were obtained from the ongoing ImmuneRACE study (first 160 participants) and from some 1,200 subjects provided by 6 global collaborators. Nearly every sample came with metadata listing a de-identified subject ID, COVID-19 status, age in years and sex. Where available, HLA class I and class II types were taken from metadata supplied by the sample provider and were not determined by assay-based typing. What the work shows at the level of the full study, not this receptor alone: The quantity of clinical and demographic metadata differed by source and by participant and was supplied without curation.

One collaborating source in Seattle enrolled patients during active infection and followed them longitudinally through the course of disease. Whole blood was collected in K2EDTA tubes by collaborating institutions according to the institutions' own protocols. For TCRbeta analysis, collaborators shipped samples as frozen whole blood, isolated PBMCs, or DNA extracted from either of those sample types. This clone was seen many times. The antigen it binds to is not known. No base quality information exists; no much larger clone differs at one position. V loses 0 bases of germline sequence and J loses 7 bases, and the interval between the two ends is 21 bases. CDR1 and CDR2 are read off the germline V gene as LGHNA and YNFKEQ. There are 18 amino acids in the CDR3, from cysteine to phenylalanine inclusive. This entry keeps only the CDR3 DNA: 54 bases, framed from base 1. The immunoSEQ Assay, a bias-controlled multiplex PCR, was used to amplify TCRbeta CDR3 regions from genomic DNA. The original methods were these. The number of nucleated cells in each sample was estimated by amplification of reference gene primers within the assay. Sequence reads were collapsed and filtered to measure the absolute abundance of every unique TCRbeta CDR3 rearrangement. For each sample, productive Simpson clonality was calculated as the square root of Simpson's diversity index over productive rearrangements. TCRdb took over this immuneACCESS table, retaining in-frame rearrangements with V and J assigned. Such tables are incomplete; in checked studies, under half of the missing clones stem from an unresolved V gene, and the remainder is unexplained. Clone size and V and J calls were adopted from that table, with D and trimming inferred from the DNA. In this sample the table shows 150,000 to 200,000 clones, around 83% of which occur a single time. The ten largest clones represent 6.5% to 8.5% of the sample.

This receptor was taken from a woman in her seventies with COVID-19, enrolled during active disease. Recombination connected TRBV4-2 to TRBJ2-2; TRBD2 is possibly the D segment (5 matching bases). Sequenced material: peripheral blood. The DNA sequence is as follows: TGTGCCAGCAGCCAAGAGGCCCTAATAGGTGGGAGACACGGGGAGCTGTTTTTT. Protein translation: CASSQEALIGGRHGELFF.